The 11 T cell receptor beta chains given below trace back to one sample, sequenced in a study of early stage breast cancer tumors. Here immunoSEQ multiplex PCR was the method, and the copy in TCRdb shows in-frame clones only, minus some. The sample includes fewer than 70,000 clones, approximately 80% seen only once; the top ten take approximately 4.5%. Sequencing was performed on blood. The receptors stem from a person aged 35 to 50 with breast cancer.

The V and J genes are TRBV2 and TRBJ1-5, with 7 bases aligning to TRBD1. V gave up 3 bases and J gave up 5 bases; unmatched junction bases: 1. The germline V gene has CDR1 SNHLY and CDR2 FYNNEI. This CDR3 is built from 13 residues. The CDR3 here is CASSETGYQPQHF. Here the CDR3 DNA reads TGTGCCAGCAGTGAGACAGGGTATCAGCCCCAGCATTTT. The full variable domain, with the rest looked up from reference TRBV2 and TRBJ1-5, is EPEVTQTPSHQVTQMGQEVILRCVPISNHLYFYWYRQILGQKVEFLVSFYNNEISEKSEIFDDQFSVERPDGSNFTLKIRSTKLEDSAMYFCASSETGYQPQHFGDGTRLSIL.

This clone was detected once. The chain couples TRBV15 to TRBJ2-3; D is ambiguous. The germline gives CDR1 LNHNV, CDR2 YYDKDF (reference sequence). The CDR3 consists of 14 residues. Trimming cost V 1 base and J 2 bases, with 7 bases left between them. CDR3 sequence reads: CATSRGVFTDTQYF. DNA for the CDR3: TGTGCCACCAGCAGAGGAGTTTTCACAGATACGCAGTATTTT.

The CDR3 reads CASSLTFGSYEQYF. In DNA, the CDR3 is TGCGCCAGCAGCTTGACTTTCGGCTCCTACGAGCAGTACTTC. The J gene is TRBJ2-7, the V gene TRBV5-1, with D unresolved. The V gene lost 1 base and the J gene lost 0 bases, with 8 bases spanning the gap. CDR3 length equals 14 residues. Germline CDR1 SGHRS, CDR2 YFSETQ.

The gene calls are TRBV7-3 and TRBJ1-1, with 7 bases identical to TRBD1. The CDR3 covers 12 residues. J lost 4 bases, V lost 4 bases, and 0 bases had no gene match. Germline lookup yields CDR1 SGHTA and CDR2 FQGTGA. Here the CDR3 DNA reads TGTGCCAGCAGCTCAGGGGGCACTGAAGCTTTCTTT. Encoded protein: CASSSGGTEAFF.

The V and J genes are TRBV19 and TRBJ2-1, with 7 bases that match TRBD1. CDR1 and CDR2 (germline): LNHDA, SQIVND (reference sequence). The CDR3 totals 14 residues. The junction had 6 bases not matched to a gene; V was cut back by 8 bases and J by 2 bases. In DNA, the CDR3 is TGTGCCAGTCGTCTAGGGGGCGCCTACAATGAGCAGTTCTTC. This gives the protein CASRLGGAYNEQFF.

The chain is built from TRBV9 and TRBJ2-3; 7 nucleotides align to TRBD1. The J segment lost 2 bases and the V segment lost 3 bases, leaving 3 bases of the junction unmatched. Germline V CDR1 and CDR2: SGDLS, YYNGEE. The CDR3 is 14 residues long. The CDR3 DNA is TGTGCCAGCAGCGAGGGGGCCCTCACAGATACGCAGTATTTT. Protein: CASSEGALTDTQYF.

Only one count was recorded for this clone. The DNA for the CDR3 is TGTGCCAGTAGTACTCTACTGGCTAACTATGGCTACACCTTC. Its protein product is CASSTLLANYGYTF. The chain is built from TRBV19 and TRBJ1-2, with no clear D. Trimming removed 4 bases at V and 0 bases at J, with 9 bases between. CDR3 length: 14 residues. Germline V gene lookup returns CDR1 LNHDA and CDR2 SQIVND (reference sequence). The full variable domain, in which reference TRBV19 and TRBJ1-2 provide the parts outside the CDR3, is DGGITQSPKYLFRKEGQNVTLSCEQNLNHDAMYWYRQDPGQGLRLIYYSQIVNDFQKGDIAEGYSVSREKKESFPLTVTSAQKNPTAFYLCASSTLLANYGYTFGSGTRLTVV.

The chain recombines TRBV5-4 with TRBJ2-3; 7 nucleotides align to TRBD1. The CDR3 sequence is 14 residues long. V was pared by 4 bases and J by 1 base, with 3 bases of the junction left unmatched. Germline-derived CDR1 and CDR2 are SGHNT and YYREEE (reference sequence). The CDR3 here is CASSRTGGTDTQYF. CDR3 DNA: TGTGCCAGCAGCCGTACAGGGGGCACAGATACGCAGTATTTT.

This clone was detected only once. The rearrangement uses TRBV4-1 and TRBJ1-5, with a weak D call TRBD1 (5 bases). The CDR3 totals 15 residues. V gave up 0 bases and J gave up 3 bases, with 9 bases separating them. CDR1 is MGHRA, CDR2 YSYEKL, per germline. In nucleotides, the CDR3 is TGCGCCAGCAGCCAAGAGGGGACTGTCAATCAGCCCCAGCATTTT. Translating it yields CASSQEGTVNQPQHF.

The rearrangement joins TRBV11-3 to TRBJ2-1; TRBD2 matches at 12 bases. The germline V gene encodes CDR1 SGHNT and CDR2 YENEEA. The trim removed 5 bases at V and 10 bases at J, leaving 9 bases unmatched. CDR3 length: 15 amino acids. The CDR3 region has the DNA TGTGCCAGCAGCCCACGAGGGACTAGCGGGTACGAGCAGTTCTTC. Translation: CASSPRGTSGYEQFF.

V usage is TRBV28 and J usage is TRBJ1-5; possible D gene TRBD1, 5 bases. CDR1 and CDR2 (germline): MDHEN, SYDVKM. Trimming stripped 6 bases from V and 0 bases from J, with 12 bases between. The CDR3 is made up of 15 amino acids. The DNA of the CDR3 is TGTGCCAGCAGCTCACAGGAGACTAGCAATCAGCCCCAGCATTTT. Encoded protein: CASSSQETSNQPQHF.